The T cell receptor (beta chain) described here comes from a study of shared clonotypes between healthy human individuals. Looking at the study overall: Per donor, three plates held CD4 naive cells, three held CD4 memory, two held CD8 naive and one held CD8 memory.

This CDR3 is built from 13 residues. Germline CDR1 is MDHEN and CDR2 is SYDVKM. V lost 8 bases to trimming and J lost 2 bases, with 13 bases between them. Clones were sequenced by immunoSEQ multiplex PCR, and TCRdb holds only the in-frame ones, with some missing. There are 2 million to 3 million clones in the sample; 93% occur only once, and 0.35% to 0.45% lies in the top ten. Donors, without exception, were Caucasian adults residing in Nashville, Tennessee. The V and J genes are TRBV28 and TRBJ2-7; D call uncertain. Input material: naive CD4+ T cells from PBMCs. Specified subset: CD45RA+ positively selected. The clonotype originates from a man younger than 35 in good health. Some clones in this sample may be carry-over from other donors' samples. CDR3 bases: TGTGCCAGCCATGATCATAGAACCTACGAGCAGTACTTC. It translates to CASHDHRTYEQYF.